These 8 T cell receptor beta chains were sequenced from one sample in a study of regulatory T cells in long-lasting Graves disease. The time point: persistent/refractory GD, antithyroid drugs over 5 years with positive TRAb. Scientists built the TCR library using RNA that was extracted from PBMCs. Building the TCR beta libraries relied on iRepertoire HTBI primers, and CDR3 regions underwent Arm-PCR. TCRdb used MiXCR to reprocess the multiplex PCR reads, holding one entry per CDR3 protein. Of 650,000 to 850,000 distinct CDR3 sequences detected, approximately 31% appear once; the ten largest clones hold about two fifths. The sample here was peripheral blood mononuclear cells (PBMCs), taken when the disease was refractory, from a patient treated with antithyroid drugs. Receptors originate from a female donor with Graves disease.

The J gene is TRBJ1-2, the V gene TRBV7-9; possible D gene TRBD1, 6 bases. V lost 1 base and J 5 bases, leaving 17 bases between the germline ends. The CDR3 runs 16 residues. Per germline, CDR1 SEHNR and CDR2 FQNEAQ (reference sequence). CDR3 coding DNA: TGTGCCAGCAGCTTAGAATCCGGGGGCACTCGGTATGGCTACACCTTC. It translates to CASSLESGGTRYGYTF.

This clonotype was recorded at least ten times. The genes are TRBV12-3 or TRBV12-4 and TRBJ1-2; 9 positions agree with TRBD1. V was pared by 6 bases and J by 6 bases, with 8 bases of the junction left unmatched. This CDR3 is built from 14 residues. The CDR3 protein is CASSPVGTGNGYTF. The CDR3 bases are TGTGCCAGCAGCCCCGTAGGGACAGGGAATGGCTACACCTTC.

In this sample, this clonotype turned up a few times. The chain links TRBV11-2 to TRBJ2-7; tentative D call: TRBD1 (9 bases). Per the germline V gene, CDR1 is SGHAT and CDR2 is FQNNGV. V was trimmed by 2 bases and J by 1 base, leaving 18 bases between them. CDR3 size: 17 residues. The CDR3 DNA is TGTGCCAGCAGCTTATTTGCGGGGGGACAGGGTTCCTACGAGCAGTACTTC. This codes for CASSLFAGGQGSYEQYF.

This clonotype was detected ten times or more. The chain uses TRBV27 and TRBJ1-2, with D perhaps TRBD1 (6 bases). The CDR3 length is 15 residues. The V and J ends lost 5 bases and 2 bases respectively, with 15 bases between them. Germline V gives CDR1 MNHEY, CDR2 SMNVEV (reference sequence). The CDR3 DNA sequence: TGTGCCAGCAGTAGAAGTAGGGGGAGCAACTATGGCTACACCTTC. Protein sequence: CASSRSRGSNYGYTF.

CDR3 nucleotide sequence: TGTGCCTGGAGGACAGGGAACACTGAAGCTTTCTTT. Protein product: CAWRTGNTEAFF. The chain employs TRBV30 and TRBJ1-1; the D gene is possibly TRBD1 (6 bases). The CDR3 totals 12 residues. The V gene lost 3 bases and the J gene lost 1 base, with 6 bases spanning the gap. Germline V gives CDR1 GTSNPN, CDR2 SVGIG (reference sequence).

This clonotype has only a few counts. The chain is built from TRBV7-2 and TRBJ1-5; D is ambiguous. The germline CDR1 and CDR2 sequences are SGHTA and FQGNSA. The CDR3 has 15 amino acids. The V end lost 3 bases, the J end lost 3 bases, and 12 bases lay between the germline ends. The CDR3 DNA sequence: TGTGCCAGCAGCTTCCGAGGGCGGATCAATCAGCCCCAGCATTTT. This encodes CASSFRGRINQPQHF.

Ten or more counts support this clonotype. This chain connects TRBV7-2 to TRBJ1-1; no clear D gene. Looked up from germline, CDR1 is SGHTA and CDR2 is FQGNSA. Trimming took 4 bases from V and 4 from J, leaving 10 bases between them. CDR3 length: 13 residues. In nucleotides, the CDR3 is TGTGCCAGCAGCTCGGGCCGGGGCACTGAAGCTTTCTTT. Translating gives CASSSGRGTEAFF.

This clonotype showed up many times. This chain joins TRBV12-3 or TRBV12-4 and TRBJ1-5; TRBD1 might be the D (6 bases). Between the trimmed V and J ends, which lost 5 bases and 4 bases, there was a span of 12 bases. This CDR3 is built from 14 residues. The CDR3 loop is CASSPGVWNQPQHF. In DNA, the CDR3 is TGTGCCAGCAGTCCAGGGGTTTGGAATCAGCCCCAGCATTTT.